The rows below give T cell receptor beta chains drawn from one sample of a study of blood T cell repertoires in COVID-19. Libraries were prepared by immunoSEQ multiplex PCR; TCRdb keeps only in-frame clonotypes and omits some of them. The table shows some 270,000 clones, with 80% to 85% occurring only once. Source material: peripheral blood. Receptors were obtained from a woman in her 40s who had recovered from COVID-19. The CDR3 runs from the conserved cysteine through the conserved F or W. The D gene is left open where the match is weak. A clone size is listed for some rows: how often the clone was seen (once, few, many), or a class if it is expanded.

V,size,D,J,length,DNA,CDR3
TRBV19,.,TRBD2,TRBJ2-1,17,TGTGCCAGTAGTACAAAATCTCGTAGCGGGGGGGCCAATGAGCAGTTCTTC,CASSTKSRSGGANEQFF
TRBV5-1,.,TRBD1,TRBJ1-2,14,TGCGCCAGCAGCCCAGGGGGCGTAGACTATGGCTACACCTTC,CASSPGGVDYGYTF
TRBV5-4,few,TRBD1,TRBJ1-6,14,TGTGCCAGCAGCCGGGACAGGGGAAATTCACCCCTCCACTTT,CASSRDRGNSPLHF
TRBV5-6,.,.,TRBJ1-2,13,TGTGTCACTACGGTTGGGTTCTTCTATGGCTACACCTTC,CVTTVGFFYGYTF
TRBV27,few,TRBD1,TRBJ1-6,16,TGTGCCAGCAGTTTACTGGGGACAGGGTCATATTCACCCCTCCACTTT,CASSLLGTGSYSPLHF
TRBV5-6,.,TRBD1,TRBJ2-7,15,TGTGCCAGCAGCTTGATGGGACAGGGGGCTTACGAGCAGTACTTC,CASSLMGQGAYEQYF
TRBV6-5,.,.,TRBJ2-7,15,TGTGCCAGCAGCCGAGCTTTTGAGGGCTCCTACGAGCAGTACTTC,CASSRAFEGSYEQYF
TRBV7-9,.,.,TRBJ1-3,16,TGTGCCAGCAGCCCACCTCAGGGGAGCTCTGGAAACACCATATATTTT,CASSPPQGSSGNTIYF
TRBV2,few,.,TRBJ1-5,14,TGTGCCAGCAGTGAAAGGACAGTGGGTCAGCCCCAGCATTTT,CASSERTVGQPQHF
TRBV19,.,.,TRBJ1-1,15,TGTGCCAGTAGTATAGAGTTACAGAGGAACACTGAAGCTTTCTTT,CASSIELQRNTEAFF
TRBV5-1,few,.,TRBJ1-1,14,TGCGCCAGCAGCTTGGAAGGGGGGAACACTGAAGCTTTCTTT,CASSLEGGNTEAFF
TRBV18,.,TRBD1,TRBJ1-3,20,TGTGCCAGCTCACCCCAAGTCCCGGGACAGGGGGCGAACTCTGGAAACACCATATATTTT,CASSPQVPGQGANSGNTIYF
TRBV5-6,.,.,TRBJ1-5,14,TGTGCCAGCAGCGACGGGACATACAATCAGCCCCAGCATTTT,CASSDGTYNQPQHF
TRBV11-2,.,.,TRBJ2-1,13,TGTGCCAGCAGCTTAGGCAGAAACAATGAGCAGTTCTTC,CASSLGRNNEQFF
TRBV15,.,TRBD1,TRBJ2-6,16,TGTGCCACCAGCTCCGGGACAGCCTCTGGGGCCAACGTCCTGACTTTC,CATSSGTASGANVLTF
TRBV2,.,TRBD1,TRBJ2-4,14,TGTGCCAGCAGTGAAAGGACAGGGAAAAACATTCAGTACTTC,CASSERTGKNIQYF
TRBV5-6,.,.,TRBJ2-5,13,TGTGCCAGCAGCTTGGACATTCGAGAGACCCAGTACTTC,CASSLDIRETQYF
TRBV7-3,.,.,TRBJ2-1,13,TGTGCCAGCAGCTTAACACAGTACAATGAGCAGTTCTTC,CASSLTQYNEQFF
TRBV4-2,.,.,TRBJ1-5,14,TGTGCCAGCAGCCTCGAAGAGGGAAATCAGCCCCAGCATTTT,CASSLEEGNQPQHF
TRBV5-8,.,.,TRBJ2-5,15,TGTGCCAGCAGCTTGGGAACTAGGGACCAAGAGACCCAGTACTTC,CASSLGTRDQETQYF
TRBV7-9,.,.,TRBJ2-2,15,TGTGCCAGCAGCTTCCCGGGGAGAGTCACCGGGGAGCTGTTTTTT,CASSFPGRVTGELFF
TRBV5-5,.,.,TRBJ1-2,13,TGTGCCAGCAGCCGCGGGGGAGTGGATGGCTACACCTTC,CASSRGGVDGYTF
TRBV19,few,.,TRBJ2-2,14,TGTGCCAGTAGTATGGGGGACACAGAGGATGAGCTGTTTTTT,CASSMGDTEDELFF
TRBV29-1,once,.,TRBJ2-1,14,TGCAGCGTTGATTGGTCAGAAACCCACAATGAGCAGTTCTTC,CSVDWSETHNEQFF
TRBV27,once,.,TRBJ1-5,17,TGTGCCAGCAGTACTTACAGGGCCCAGTATCCCAATCAGCCCCAGCATTTT,CASSTYRAQYPNQPQHF
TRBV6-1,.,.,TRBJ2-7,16,TGTGCCAGCAGTGAGGGTCCCCCCAGGGTCGGGTACGAGCAGTACTTC,CASSEGPPRVGYEQYF
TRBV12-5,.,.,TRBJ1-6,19,TGTGCTAGTGGTTTGCCTCCCCCCCCCGACAGTGCCCTTCGCTTTACCCTCCACTTT,CASGLPPPPDSALRFTLHF
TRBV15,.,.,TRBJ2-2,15,TGTGCCACCAGCGCCCGTGCCGGGGTGACCGGGGAGCTGTTTTTT,CATSARAGVTGELFF
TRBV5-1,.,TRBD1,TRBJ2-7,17,TGCGCCAGCAGCTTGGGGACAGGGCCTGCACGCTCCTACGAGCAGTACTTC,CASSLGTGPARSYEQYF
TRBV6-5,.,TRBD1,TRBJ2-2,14,TGTGCCAGTAACCGGGACAGGACAACCGGGGAGCTGTTTTTT,CASNRDRTTGELFF
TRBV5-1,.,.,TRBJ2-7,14,TGCGCCAGCAGCTTGGCGGCACAGGGCTCGCAGCAGTACTTC,CASSLAAQGSQQYF
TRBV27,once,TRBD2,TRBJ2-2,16,TGTGCCAGCAGTATGAGGACTAGGTCGGGTCCCGGGGAGCTGTTTTTT,CASSMRTRSGPGELFF
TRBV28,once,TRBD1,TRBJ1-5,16,TGTGCCAGCAGTGCCCCGACAGGGGGCTACCCAGTGCCCCAGCATTTT,CASSAPTGGYPVPQHF
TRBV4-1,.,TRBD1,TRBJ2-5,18,TGCGCCAGCAGCCAAGATCAGTCCGCGACAGGGGCTTTAGAGACCCAGTACTTC,CASSQDQSATGALETQYF
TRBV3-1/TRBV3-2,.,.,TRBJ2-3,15,TGTGCCAGCAGCCATGGCGCAGGGCTGATAGATACGCAGTATTTT,CASSHGAGLIDTQYF
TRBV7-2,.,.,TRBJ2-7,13,TGTGCCAGCAGCCCACAGTCCTCCTACGAGCAGTACTTC,CASSPQSSYEQYF
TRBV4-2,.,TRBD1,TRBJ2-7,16,TGTGCCAGCAGCCGCTCCACCGGGACAGGGGGTTCCGAGCAGTACTTC,CASSRSTGTGGSEQYF
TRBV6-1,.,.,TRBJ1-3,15,TGTGCCAGCAGTGAAGCGCGAGTTCGTGGAAACACCATATATTTT,CASSEARVRGNTIYF
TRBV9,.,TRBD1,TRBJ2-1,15,TGTGCCAGCAGCGCACGGGACAGGGGATGGGATGAGCAGTTCTTC,CASSARDRGWDEQFF
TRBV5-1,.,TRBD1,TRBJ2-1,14,TGCGCCAGCAGCCCGGGACAGGGCTACAATGAGCAGTTCTTC,CASSPGQGYNEQFF
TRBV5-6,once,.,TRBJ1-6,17,TGTGCCAGCAGCTCCGGACTCCGGGGGACGGCTAATTCACCCCTCCACTTT,CASSSGLRGTANSPLHF
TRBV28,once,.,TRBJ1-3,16,TGTGCCAGCAGCACACTAGCCCTAACTGCTGGAAACACCATATATTTT,CASSTLALTAGNTIYF